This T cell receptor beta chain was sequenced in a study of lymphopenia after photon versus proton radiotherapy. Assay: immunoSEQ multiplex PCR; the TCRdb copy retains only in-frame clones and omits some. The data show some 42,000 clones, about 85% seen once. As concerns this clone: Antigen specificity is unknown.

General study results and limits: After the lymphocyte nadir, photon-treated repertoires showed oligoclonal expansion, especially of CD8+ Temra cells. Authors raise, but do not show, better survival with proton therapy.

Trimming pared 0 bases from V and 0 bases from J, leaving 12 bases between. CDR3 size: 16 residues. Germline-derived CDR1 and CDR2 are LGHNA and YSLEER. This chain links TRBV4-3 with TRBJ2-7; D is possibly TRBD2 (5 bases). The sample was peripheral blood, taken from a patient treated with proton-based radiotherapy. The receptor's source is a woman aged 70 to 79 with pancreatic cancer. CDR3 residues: CASSQEAPGSSYEQYF. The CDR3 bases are TGCGCCAGCAGCCAAGAGGCGCCGGGGAGCTCCTACGAGCAGTACTTC.